This T cell receptor (beta chain) is drawn from a study of early T cells in non-severe SARS-CoV-2 infection. This clonotype has a handful of counts. From the 5' RACE reads, TCRdb called clonotypes with MiXCR, one entry per CDR3 protein. The table includes about 50,000 distinct CDR3 sequences, around a tenth detected once. The germline gives CDR1 MGHRA, CDR2 YSYEKL. The V gene lost 0 bases and the J gene lost 13 bases, with 17 bases spanning the gap. There are 14 residues in the CDR3. The sample consisted of whole blood, taken at baseline. This chain links TRBV4-1 with TRBJ2-3; D is ambiguous. This receptor was taken from an adult who was a healthcare worker with PCR-confirmed SARS-CoV-2 infection or an uninfected control (not recorded which). This chain's CDR3 is CASSQDIGKAFKYF. CDR3 nucleotide sequence: TGCGCCAGCAGCCAAGATATTGGGAAAGCCTTTAAGTATTTT.